Below are 29 T cell receptor beta chains sequenced from a single sample in a study of cytomegalovirus exposure and HLA in healthy donors. Primers included in the PCR were 60 Vbeta and 13 Jbeta primers. Clones were read by immunoSEQ multiplex PCR, and TCRdb kept only the in-frame ones, dropping some. The table has approximately 77,000 clones, about 75% seen once. The source material was PBMCs. These receptors were obtained from a man between 60 and 75 years old in good health and CMV-seropositive.

The V call is TRBV5-1, the J call TRBJ1-4, with 7 nucleotides matching TRBD1. The germline V gene has CDR1 SGHRS and CDR2 YFSETQ. V lost 2 bases to trimming and J lost 5 bases; unmatched junction nucleotides: 6. The CDR3 is 15 residues long. CDR3 region: CASSFGDSRNEKLFF. CDR3 DNA sequence: TGCGCCAGCAGCTTTGGGGACAGCCGGAATGAAAAACTGTTTTTT.

The chain links TRBV18 to TRBJ2-1; D remains unclear. The germline V gene encodes CDR1 KGHSH and CDR2 LQKENI. This CDR3 region has 12 residues. V was trimmed by 1 base and J by 5 bases, leaving 3 bases between them. The CDR3 nucleotides are TGTGCCAGCTCACCACTCGACAATGAGCAGTTCTTC. Its protein product is CASSPLDNEQFF.

The rearrangement uses TRBV30 and TRBJ2-7, with a weak D call TRBD1 (6 bases). V was trimmed by 0 bases and J by 4 bases, leaving 13 bases between them. Germline CDR1 GTSNPN, CDR2 SVGIG (reference sequence). There are 14 residues in the CDR3. This chain's CDR3 is CAWSVGRGTYEQYF. CDR3 sequence (DNA): TGTGCCTGGAGTGTAGGCAGGGGTACGTACGAGCAGTACTTC. The full variable domain, rest sourced from reference TRBV30 and TRBJ2-7, is SQTIHQWPATLVQPVGSPLSLECTVEGTSNPNLYWYRQAAGRGLQLLFYSVGIGQISSEVPQNLSASRPQDRQFILSSKKLLLSDSGFYLCAWSVGRGTYEQYFGPGTRLTVT.

This sequence joins TRBV5-1 and TRBJ1-1, with a possible D match to TRBD1 (5 bases). This CDR3 has 15 residues. The V end lost 4 bases, the J end lost 2 bases, and 15 bases lay between the germline ends. The germline gives CDR1 SGHRS, CDR2 YFSETQ. The CDR3 nucleotides are TGCGCCAGCAGCCCCGGGGGGGTAGCAAACACTGAAGCTTTCTTT. It encodes CASSPGGVANTEAFF.

The chain recombines TRBV6-5 with TRBJ2-2; 10 bases line up with TRBD1. The CDR3 sequence is 14 residues long. Germline lookup yields CDR1 MNHEY and CDR2 SVGAGI. The junction had 6 bases not matched to a gene; V was cut back by 5 bases and J by 9 bases. CDR3 amino acids: CASSLGTGVRELFF. CDR3 sequence (DNA): TGTGCCAGCAGTCTTGGGACAGGGGTTAGGGAGCTGTTTTTT.

The chain has TRBV4-2 and TRBJ1-2, with D tentatively TRBD1 (6 bases). The CDR3 has 17 amino acids. Germline loops: CDR1 LGHNA, CDR2 YNFKEQ. Trimming removed 0 bases from V and 6 bases from J, with 20 bases in between. The CDR3: CASSQDRLDSRRDGYTF. CDR3 DNA sequence: TGTGCCAGCAGCCAAGATAGATTGGACAGCCGAAGGGATGGCTACACCTTC.

V usage is TRBV10-3 and J usage is TRBJ1-1; the match to TRBD1 covers 7 bases. The trim removed 8 bases at V and 5 bases at J, leaving 8 bases unmatched. CDR1 is ENHRY and CDR2 is SYGVKD in the germline V gene. This CDR3 is built from 13 residues. The CDR3 loop is CAIADRERTEAFF. CDR3 nucleotide sequence: TGTGCCATCGCCGACAGGGAGAGAACTGAAGCTTTCTTT.

The genes are TRBV19 and TRBJ1-2, with TRBD1 identical over 7 bases. The CDR3 is 13 residues long. V was pared by 6 bases and J by 4 bases, with 5 bases of the junction left unmatched. Germline assignment: CDR1 LNHDA and CDR2 SQIVND (reference sequence). The CDR3 coding sequence is TGTGCCAGTAGCTCCGGGACAGCCTATGGCTACACCTTC. Its protein product is CASSSGTAYGYTF.

V is TRBV5-1 and J is TRBJ2-3; tentative D call: TRBD2 (6 bases). V was pared by 6 bases and J by 4 bases, with 21 bases between. The CDR3 is 16 amino acids. Germline V gene sequence: CDR1 SGHRS, CDR2 YFSETQ. CDR3 in amino acids: CASMLSSGLRADTQYF. CDR3 DNA sequence: TGCGCCAGCATGCTTTCCTCGGGACTCCGAGCAGATACGCAGTATTTT.

The V and J genes are TRBV7-9 and TRBJ1-1, with 9 nucleotides matching TRBD1. Germline CDR1 SEHNR, CDR2 FQNEAQ (reference sequence). This CDR3 has 15 residues. With V trimmed by 4 bases and J by 3 bases, 6 bases remained unmatched. The CDR3 coding sequence is TGTGCCAGCAGCTCTACAGGGGGCGCTGACACTGAAGCTTTCTTT. It yields the protein CASSSTGGADTEAFF.

A word on this clone: The junction does not match germline at one end; this may be a read error. V usage is TRBV7-9 and J usage is TRBJ1-1; TRBD1 matches 11 bases. Germline V gives CDR1 SEHNR, CDR2 FQNEAQ (reference sequence). The CDR3 is 17 residues long. CDR3 in DNA: TGTTCCAGCAGCCCCGGGACAGGGGGTACCTTGAACACTGAAGCTTTCTTT. It encodes CSSSPGTGGTLNTEAFF.

This clone has more than one count but fewer than ten. The chain couples TRBV15 to TRBJ2-1; TRBD2 matches at 13 bases. J lost 8 bases, V lost 8 bases, and 12 bases had no gene match. Germline V lookup: CDR1 LNHNV, CDR2 YYDKDF (reference sequence). There are 16 residues in the CDR3. CDR3 region: CATSAPGTSGTYEQFF. The CDR3 region has the DNA TGTGCCACCTCAGCGCCCGGGACTAGCGGGACCTATGAGCAGTTCTTC.

V gene TRBV6-6 combines with J gene TRBJ1-5, with 9 bases matching TRBD1. The germline V gene encodes CDR1 MNHNY and CDR2 SVGAGI (reference sequence). V shed 6 bases and J 5 bases; nucleotides not matched to a gene: 8. The CDR3 has 15 residues. Here the CDR3 reads CASSPGQGGYQPQHF. CDR3 nucleotide sequence: TGTGCCAGCAGCCCGGGACAGGGAGGGTATCAGCCCCAGCATTTT.

V and J are TRBV7-9 and TRBJ2-3; D unclear. The germline gives CDR1 SEHNR, CDR2 FQNEAQ (reference sequence). The CDR3 extends over 15 amino acids. V was pared by 3 bases and J by 0 bases, with 10 bases between. The CDR3 coding sequence is TGTGCCAGCAGCTTCCGCCGCGGTAGCACAGATACGCAGTATTTT. This encodes CASSFRRGSTDTQYF.

This clone occurred a few times. CDR3 DNA sequence: TGTGCCAGCGCCTACGGGGGGAACTATGGCTACACCTTC. Translation: CASAYGGNYGYTF. This chain links TRBV27 with TRBJ1-2; D perhaps matches TRBD1 (5 bases). V was cut by 8 bases and J by 2 bases, with 12 bases left in between. The CDR3 is made up of 13 amino acids. The germline gives CDR1 MNHEY, CDR2 SMNVEV (reference sequence).

CDR3 residues: CASSRWDRPAEKLFF. CDR3 DNA sequence: TGTGCCAGCAGTCGCTGGGACAGGCCGGCGGAAAAACTGTTTTTT. The chain has TRBV6-5 and TRBJ1-4, with 8 bases aligning to TRBD1. Losses at the gene ends were 5 bases for V and 8 bases for J; bases not matched to a gene: 10. This CDR3 region has 15 residues. Germline V gene sequence: CDR1 MNHEY, CDR2 SVGAGI.

This clone is a singleton in its sample. This chain uses TRBV10-2 with TRBJ2-1; D ambiguous. CDR1 is WSHSY, CDR2 SAAADI, per germline. The CDR3 consists of 14 residues. Deletions cut 3 bases from V and 7 bases from J, with 13 bases between. CDR3 nucleotides: TGCGCCAGCAGTGACCCAAGCAGGCCGAATGAGCAGTTCTTC. Its protein product is CASSDPSRPNEQFF.

The chain has TRBV14 and TRBJ2-7; 12 nucleotides align to TRBD1. V lost 6 bases, J lost 7 bases, and 4 bases stayed unmatched. This CDR3 is built from 13 residues. Germline V gene lookup returns CDR1 SGHDN and CDR2 FVKESK. CDR3 residues: CASRGQGAKEQYF. The CDR3 DNA follows: TGTGCCAGCAGGGGACAGGGGGCGAAGGAGCAGTACTTC.

The V gene is TRBV19, the J gene TRBJ1-5; 8 bases are shared with TRBD1. Trimming took 8 bases from V and 10 from J; bases not matched to a gene: 7. The length of the CDR3 is 12 residues. The germline V gene encodes CDR1 LNHDA and CDR2 SQIVND (reference sequence). CDR3 loop: CASGQGSSPQHF. The CDR3 DNA follows: TGTGCCAGTGGACAGGGTTCCAGTCCCCAGCATTTT.

The chain is built from TRBV9 and TRBJ1-1, with a possible D match to TRBD1 (6 bases). Germline lookup yields CDR1 SGDLS and CDR2 YYNGEE. V was shortened by 4 bases and J by 1 base, with 11 bases between the two germline ends. The CDR3 runs to 14 residues. CDR3 region: CASSPQQGNTEAFF. CDR3 coding DNA: TGTGCCAGCAGCCCCCAACAGGGGAACACTGAAGCTTTCTTT.

The J gene is TRBJ2-1, the V gene TRBV7-2; 10 nucleotides match TRBD2. V dropped 5 bases and J dropped 4; count of bases not matched to a gene: 5. The CDR3 loop spans 15 amino acids. Germline V gene sequence: CDR1 SGHTA, CDR2 FQGNSA. The CDR3: CASSHGLAEYNEQFF. The CDR3 DNA reads as TGTGCCAGCAGCCACGGACTAGCGGAATACAATGAGCAGTTCTTC. The variable domain in full, with the rest retrieved from reference TRBV7-2 and TRBJ2-1, is GAGVSQSPSNKVTEKGKDVELRCDPISGHTALYWYRQSLGQGLEFLIYFQGNSAPDKSGLPSDRFSAERTGGSVSTLTIQRTQQEDSAVYLCASSHGLAEYNEQFFGPGTRLTVL.

The chain joins TRBV2 to TRBJ2-5, with 7 bases aligning to TRBD1. V was pared by 7 bases and J by 1 base, with 3 bases of the junction left unmatched. The CDR3 has 13 amino acids. Germline assignment: CDR1 SNHLY and CDR2 FYNNEI. DNA for the CDR3: TGTGCCAGCACTCGGGACAGCCAAGAGACCCAGTACTTC. The encoded protein is CASTRDSQETQYF. Based on the CDR3 plus reference TRBV2 and TRBJ2-5, the full variable domain is EPEVTQTPSHQVTQMGQEVILRCVPISNHLYFYWYRQILGQKVEFLVSFYNNEISEKSEIFDDQFSVERPDGSNFTLKIRSTKLEDSAMYFCASTRDSQETQYFGPGTRLLVL.

In its sample, this clone was seen a few times. The chain recombines TRBV6-1 with TRBJ2-3, with TRBD2 as a possible D gene (5 bases). The germline gives CDR1 MNHNS, CDR2 SASEGT. The CDR3 sequence is 13 residues long. The ends were cut back, 0 bases at V and 6 bases at J, with 7 bases in the middle. This CDR3 reads CASSEAGGDTQYF. As DNA, the CDR3 is TGTGCCAGCAGTGAAGCAGGCGGGGATACGCAGTATTTT.

CDR3 DNA sequence: TGTGCCAGCAGCCGCGGACAGGGACCCTCTGGGGCCAACGTCCTGACTTTC. Protein: CASSRGQGPSGANVLTF. This rearrangement joins TRBV5-4 to TRBJ2-6; the match to TRBD1 covers 8 bases. CDR3 size: 17 residues. Germline V gives CDR1 SGHNT, CDR2 YYREEE (reference sequence). With 4 bases clipped from V and 0 bases from J, the junction kept 6 bases outside the gene matches.

The CDR3 nucleotides are TGTGCCAGCAGTTACTCTCCGACAGGGCCCGGGGAGCTGTTTTTT. Its translation: CASSYSPTGPGELFF. This chain joins TRBV6-6 and TRBJ2-2; TRBD1 aligns across 7 bases. Germline V gene lookup returns CDR1 MNHNY and CDR2 SVGAGI (reference sequence). V trimming: 0 bases; J trimming: 6 bases; junction bases outside the gene matches: 4. CDR3 length: 15 amino acids.

Written as DNA, the CDR3 is TGTGCCAGCAGCGAAGGACAGGGAGCGGGCCACGAGCAGTACTTC. Translating gives CASSEGQGAGHEQYF. This rearrangement joins TRBV9 to TRBJ2-5; TRBD1 matches at 8 bases. The J call is doubtful: the DNA matches TRBJ2-7 better. This CDR3 has 15 amino acids. CDR1 and CDR2 (germline): SGDLS, YYNGEE.

This clone has a single count. V gene TRBV7-2 combines with J gene TRBJ2-7, with D possibly matching TRBD1 (6 bases). V lost 2 bases and J 3 bases, leaving 14 bases between the germline ends. CDR1 is SGHTA, CDR2 FQGNSA, per germline. The CDR3 consists of 15 residues. The CDR3 DNA follows: TGTGCCAGCAGCTTATTGGCAGGGGCGGTCTACGAGCAGTACTTC. This translates into CASSLLAGAVYEQYF.

This clone was seen only once. The rearrangement uses TRBV10-3 and TRBJ2-1; 10 nucleotides align to TRBD2. CDR1 ENHRY and CDR2 SYGVKD come from the germline V gene. The CDR3 length is 17 residues. V shed 2 bases, J shed 5 bases, and the junction held 9 bases outside the gene matches. The CDR3 DNA sequence: TGTGCCATCAGTGAGAATACACTAGCGGGAATAGACAATGAGCAGTTCTTC. Translating gives CAISENTLAGIDNEQFF.

This chain connects TRBV5-5 to TRBJ2-1; the match to TRBD2 covers 7 bases. The CDR3 covers 16 residues. In germline, CDR1 is SGHKS, CDR2 YYEKEE (reference sequence). V was clipped by 4 bases and J by 7 bases; unmatched bases: 14. The CDR3 DNA reads as TGTGCCAGCAGCGGATCGGGGGGATTGGGGGGAAATGAGCAGTTCTTC. This gives the protein CASSGSGGLGGNEQFF.